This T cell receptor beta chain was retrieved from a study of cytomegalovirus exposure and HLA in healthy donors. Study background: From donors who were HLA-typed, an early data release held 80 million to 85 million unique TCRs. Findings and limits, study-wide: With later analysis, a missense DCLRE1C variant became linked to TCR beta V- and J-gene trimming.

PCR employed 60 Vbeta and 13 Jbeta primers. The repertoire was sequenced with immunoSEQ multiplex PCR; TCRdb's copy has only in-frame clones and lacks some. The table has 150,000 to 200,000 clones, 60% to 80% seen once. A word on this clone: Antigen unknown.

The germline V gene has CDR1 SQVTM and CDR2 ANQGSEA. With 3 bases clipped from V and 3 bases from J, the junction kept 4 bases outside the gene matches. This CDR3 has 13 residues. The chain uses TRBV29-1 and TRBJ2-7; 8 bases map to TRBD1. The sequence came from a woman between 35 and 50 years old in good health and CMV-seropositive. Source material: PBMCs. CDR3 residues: CSVEGQANYEQYF. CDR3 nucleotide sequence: TGCAGCGTTGAGGGACAGGCCAACTACGAGCAGTACTTC.